What follows is one TCR beta chain and its context. V gave up 6 bases and J gave up 8 bases, with 11 bases separating them. Germline V CDR1 and CDR2: MNHEY, SVGAGI. This CDR3 has 12 residues. TCRdb called the 5' RACE reads again in MiXCR, with one record for every CDR3 protein. Altogether tens of thousands of distinct CDR3 sequences are present, about 6% being singletons, with the ten largest covering just under 5%. The record originates from a study of CD8 T cells in ankylosing spondylitis. The chain combines TRBV6-5 with TRBJ2-4; D is undetermined. Material for sequencing was synovial fluid, either unsorted or a sorted T cell fraction (not recorded which). This TCR was recovered from a male donor with ankylosing spondylitis. The CDR3 DNA sequence: TGTGCCAGCAGCCCCGATTGGCACATTCAGTACTTC. Protein sequence: CASSPDWHIQYF.